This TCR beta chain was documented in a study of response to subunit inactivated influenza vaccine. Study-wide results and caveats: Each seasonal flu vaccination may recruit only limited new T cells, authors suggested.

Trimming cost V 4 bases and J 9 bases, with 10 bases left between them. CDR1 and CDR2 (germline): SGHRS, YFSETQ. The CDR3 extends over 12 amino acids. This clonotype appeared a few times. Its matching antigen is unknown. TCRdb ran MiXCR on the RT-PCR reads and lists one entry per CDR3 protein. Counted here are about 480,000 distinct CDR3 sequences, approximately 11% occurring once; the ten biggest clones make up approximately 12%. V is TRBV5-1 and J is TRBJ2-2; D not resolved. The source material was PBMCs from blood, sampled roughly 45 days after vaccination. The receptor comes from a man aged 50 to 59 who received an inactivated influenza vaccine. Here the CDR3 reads CASSIPARELFF. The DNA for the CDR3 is TGCGCCAGCAGCATTCCAGCCAGGGAGCTGTTTTTT. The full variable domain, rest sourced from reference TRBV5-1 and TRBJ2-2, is KAGVTQTPRYLIKTRGQQVTLSCSPISGHRSVSWYQQTPGQGLQFLFEYFSETQRNKGNFPGRFSGRQFSNSRSEMNVSTLELGDSALYLCASSIPARELFFGEGSRLTVL.